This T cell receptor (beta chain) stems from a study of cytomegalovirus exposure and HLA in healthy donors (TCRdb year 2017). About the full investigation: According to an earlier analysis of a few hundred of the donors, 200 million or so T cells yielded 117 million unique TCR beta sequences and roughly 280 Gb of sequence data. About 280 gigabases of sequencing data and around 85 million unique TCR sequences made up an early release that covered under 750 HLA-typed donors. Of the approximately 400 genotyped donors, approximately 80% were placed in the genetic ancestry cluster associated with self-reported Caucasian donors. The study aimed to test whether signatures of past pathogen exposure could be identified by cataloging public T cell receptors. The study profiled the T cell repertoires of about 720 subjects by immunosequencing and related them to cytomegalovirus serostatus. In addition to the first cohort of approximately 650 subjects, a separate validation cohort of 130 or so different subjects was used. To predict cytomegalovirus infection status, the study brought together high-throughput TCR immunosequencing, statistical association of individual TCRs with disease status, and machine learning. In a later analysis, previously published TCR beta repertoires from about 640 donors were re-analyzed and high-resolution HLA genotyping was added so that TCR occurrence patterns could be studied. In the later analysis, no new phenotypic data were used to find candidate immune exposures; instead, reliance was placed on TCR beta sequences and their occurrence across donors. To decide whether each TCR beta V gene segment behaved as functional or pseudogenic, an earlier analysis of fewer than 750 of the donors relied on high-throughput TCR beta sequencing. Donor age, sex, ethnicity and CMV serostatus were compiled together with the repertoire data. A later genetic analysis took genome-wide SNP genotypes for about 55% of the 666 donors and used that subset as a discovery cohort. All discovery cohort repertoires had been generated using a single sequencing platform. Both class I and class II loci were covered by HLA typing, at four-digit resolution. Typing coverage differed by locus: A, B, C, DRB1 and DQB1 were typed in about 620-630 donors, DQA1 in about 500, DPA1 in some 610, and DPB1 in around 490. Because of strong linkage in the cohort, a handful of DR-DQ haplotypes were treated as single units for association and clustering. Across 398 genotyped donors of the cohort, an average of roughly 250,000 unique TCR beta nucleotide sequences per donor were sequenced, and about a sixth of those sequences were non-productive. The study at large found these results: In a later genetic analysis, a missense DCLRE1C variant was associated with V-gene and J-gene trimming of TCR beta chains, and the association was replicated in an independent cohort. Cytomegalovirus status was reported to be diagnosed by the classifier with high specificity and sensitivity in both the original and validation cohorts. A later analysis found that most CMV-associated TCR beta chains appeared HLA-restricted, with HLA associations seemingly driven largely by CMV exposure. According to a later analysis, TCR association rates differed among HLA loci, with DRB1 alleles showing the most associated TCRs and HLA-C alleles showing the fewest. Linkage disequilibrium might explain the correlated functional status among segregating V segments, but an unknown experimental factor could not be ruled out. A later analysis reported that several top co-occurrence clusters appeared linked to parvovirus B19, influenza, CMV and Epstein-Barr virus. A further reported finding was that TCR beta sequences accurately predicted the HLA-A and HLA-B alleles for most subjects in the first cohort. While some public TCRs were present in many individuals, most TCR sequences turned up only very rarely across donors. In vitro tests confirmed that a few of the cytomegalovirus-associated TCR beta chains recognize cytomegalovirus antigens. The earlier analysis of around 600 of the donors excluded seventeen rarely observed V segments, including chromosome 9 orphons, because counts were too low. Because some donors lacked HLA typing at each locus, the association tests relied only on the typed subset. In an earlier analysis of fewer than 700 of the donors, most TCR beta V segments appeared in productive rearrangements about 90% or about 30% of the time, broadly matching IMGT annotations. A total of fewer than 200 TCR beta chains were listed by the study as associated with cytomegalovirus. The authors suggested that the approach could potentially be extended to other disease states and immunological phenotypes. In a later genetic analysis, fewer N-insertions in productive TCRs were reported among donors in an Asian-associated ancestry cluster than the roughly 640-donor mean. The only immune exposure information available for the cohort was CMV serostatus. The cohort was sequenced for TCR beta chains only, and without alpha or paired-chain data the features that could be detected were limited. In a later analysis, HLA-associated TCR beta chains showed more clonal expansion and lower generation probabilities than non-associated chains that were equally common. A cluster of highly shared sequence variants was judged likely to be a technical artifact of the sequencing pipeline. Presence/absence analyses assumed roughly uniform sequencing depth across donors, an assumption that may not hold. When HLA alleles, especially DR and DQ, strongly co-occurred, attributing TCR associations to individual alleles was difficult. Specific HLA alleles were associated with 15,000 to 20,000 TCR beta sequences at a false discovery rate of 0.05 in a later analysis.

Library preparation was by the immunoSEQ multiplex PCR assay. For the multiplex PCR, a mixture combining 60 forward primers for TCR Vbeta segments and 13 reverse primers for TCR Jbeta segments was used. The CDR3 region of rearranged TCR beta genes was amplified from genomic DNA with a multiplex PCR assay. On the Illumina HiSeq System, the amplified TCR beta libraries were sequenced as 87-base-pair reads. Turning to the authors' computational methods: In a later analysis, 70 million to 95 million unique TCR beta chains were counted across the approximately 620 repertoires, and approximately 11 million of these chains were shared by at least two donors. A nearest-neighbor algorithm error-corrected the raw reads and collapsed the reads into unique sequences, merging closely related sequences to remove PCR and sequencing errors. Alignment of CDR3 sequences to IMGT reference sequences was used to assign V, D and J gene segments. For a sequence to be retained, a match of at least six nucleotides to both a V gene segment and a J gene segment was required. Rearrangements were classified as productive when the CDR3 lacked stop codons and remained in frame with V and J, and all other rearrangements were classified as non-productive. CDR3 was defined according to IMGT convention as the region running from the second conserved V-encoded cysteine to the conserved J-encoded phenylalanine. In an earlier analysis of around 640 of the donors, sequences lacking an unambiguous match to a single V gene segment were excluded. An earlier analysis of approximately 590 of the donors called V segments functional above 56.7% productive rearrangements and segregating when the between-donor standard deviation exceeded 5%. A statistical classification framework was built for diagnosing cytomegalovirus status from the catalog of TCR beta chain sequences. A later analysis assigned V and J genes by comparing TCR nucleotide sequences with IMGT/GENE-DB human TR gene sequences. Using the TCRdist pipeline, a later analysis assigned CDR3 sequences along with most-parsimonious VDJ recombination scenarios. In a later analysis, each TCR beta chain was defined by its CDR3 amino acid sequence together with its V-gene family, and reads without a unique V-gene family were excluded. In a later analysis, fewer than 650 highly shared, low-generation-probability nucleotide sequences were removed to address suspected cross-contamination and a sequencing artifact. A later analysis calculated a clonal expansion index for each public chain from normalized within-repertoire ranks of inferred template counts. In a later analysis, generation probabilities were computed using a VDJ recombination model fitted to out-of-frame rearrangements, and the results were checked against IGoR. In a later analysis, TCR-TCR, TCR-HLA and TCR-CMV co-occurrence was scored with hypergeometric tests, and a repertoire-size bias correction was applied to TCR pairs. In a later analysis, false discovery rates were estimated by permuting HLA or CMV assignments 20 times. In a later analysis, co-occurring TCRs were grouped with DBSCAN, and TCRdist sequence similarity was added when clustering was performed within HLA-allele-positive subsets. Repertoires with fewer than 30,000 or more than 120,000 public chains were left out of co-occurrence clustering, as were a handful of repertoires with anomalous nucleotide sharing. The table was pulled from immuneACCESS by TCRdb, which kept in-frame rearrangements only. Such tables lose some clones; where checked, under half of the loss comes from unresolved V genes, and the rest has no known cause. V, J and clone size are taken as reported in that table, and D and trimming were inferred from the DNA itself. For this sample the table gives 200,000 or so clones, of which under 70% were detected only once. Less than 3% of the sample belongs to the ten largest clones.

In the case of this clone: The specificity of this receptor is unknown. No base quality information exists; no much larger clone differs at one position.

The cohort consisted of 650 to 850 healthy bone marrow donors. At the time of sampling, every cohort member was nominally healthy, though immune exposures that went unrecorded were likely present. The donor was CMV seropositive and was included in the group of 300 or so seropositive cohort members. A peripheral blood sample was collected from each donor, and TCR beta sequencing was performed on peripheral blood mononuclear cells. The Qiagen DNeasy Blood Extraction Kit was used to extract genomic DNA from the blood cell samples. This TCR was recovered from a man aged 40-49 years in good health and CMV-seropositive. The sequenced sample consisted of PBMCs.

The CDR3 protein is CASSVGGAWSDTQYF. In nucleotide form, the sequence is TGTGCCAGCAGCGTAGGGGGCGCTTGGTCAGATACGCAGTATTTT. Recombination connected TRBV9 to TRBJ2-3; TRBD1 is a weak D gene call, 5 bases matching. Deletion took 0 bases off V and 4 bases off J, with a span of 12 bases between the germline ends. The CDR3 numbers 15 residues from cysteine through phenylalanine. Only CDR3 DNA is held: 45 bases, read in frame from base 1. Sequences SGDLS (CDR1) and YYNGEE (CDR2) are obtained from the germline V gene.